This T cell receptor (beta chain) was captured in a study of T-cell reconstitution after alpha-beta-depleted transplantation in children. Study outcomes and limitations: In patients about two months after transplant, alpha-beta T cells reportedly arose from several hundred expanded graft clones. At the one-year point after transplant, T-cell counts and TCRbeta diversity were found to come mostly from T cells that had been newly produced.

Germline V gene data show CDR1 as MGHDK and CDR2 as SYGVNS. This CDR3 is 15 amino acids long. Trimming at V came to 4 bases and at J to 12 bases, leaving 12 bases not matched to a gene. The table lists this clonotype with many counts. Its target is not known. The authors prepared the TCRbeta library with unique molecular identifiers. TCRdb passed the PCR reads through MiXCR, listing each CDR3 protein once. Of roughly 250,000 distinct CDR3 sequences listed, roughly 8.2% are singletons. The starting material was PBMCs, mostly from graft donor cells, obtained 180 days after TCRalphabeta/CD19-depleted stem cell transplant. The chain combines TRBV25-1 with TRBJ2-1, with 10 nucleotides matching TRBD1. The clonotype originates from a male patient aged 10-17 years who had a stem cell transplant for acute lymphoblastic leukemia, so the T cells may come from the graft donor. This chain's CDR3 is CASSVRTGGMKMQFF. CDR3 sequence (DNA): TGTGCCAGCAGTGTAAGGACAGGGGGGATGAAGATGCAGTTCTTC.